A selection of T cell receptor beta chains follows, all from one sample in a study of cytomegalovirus exposure and HLA in healthy donors. Sequenced by immunoSEQ multiplex PCR; TCRdb stores in-frame clones only, minus some. Of about 130,000 clones listed, around 78% are singletons. Sequenced input: PBMCs. The source of these receptors is a woman between 50 and 59 years old in good health and CMV-seronegative. Each CDR3 is given with its conserved first and last residue. Fields, in order: CDR3 protein, clone size, V gene. Clone size is stated in some rows and not others, as once, few, many or a class when expanded.

CASSATGGETPLHF	-	TRBV7-2
CASSFGLGGHSMDTQYF	-	TRBV5-1
CASSTPGLTGNQPQHF	-	TRBV7-3
CASSKGTGYGATNEKLFF	once	TRBV19
CASSARTGDPYEQYF	-	TRBV6-1
CASRSTGNYGYTF	-	TRBV28
CAWNGHRGQETQYF	once	TRBV30
CASSLTSGGDTQYF	-	TRBV7-9
CASSLDPGEETQYF	few	TRBV5-6
CASTLVGRGTEAFF	many	TRBV5-5
CASSGGLAEYNEQFF	once	TRBV5-4
CASSPIPTPQEGANYGYTF	-	TRBV18
CASSRTGGNQPQNF	-	TRBV6-5
CASSPGTQQETQYF	-	TRBV6-6
CASSLAGELYTDTQYF	few	TRBV5-6
CASGGTPRDTEAFF	-	TRBV12-5
CAWSSLIDRGRYF	-	TRBV30
CSVRDSRITGELFF	-	TRBV29-1
CASSQVGTSGSNEQFF	-	TRBV4-3
CASSTPSSGTSYEQYF	-	TRBV11-2
CASARTSQFYNEQFF	-	TRBV4-3
CASSFFRGPYGYTF	-	TRBV28
CASSVGRHTGELFF	-	TRBV9
CASSLSGTGNTEAFF	-	TRBV4-3
CASSIFPSGAYNEQFF	-	TRBV19
CAWMAGYYEQYF	-	TRBV30
CASLAPSNYGYTF	-	TRBV19
CASTLASGSFNEQFF	-	TRBV27
CASSPTGAVADTQYF	many	TRBV6-1
CASSRAPGTQYF	-	TRBV6-5
CASSPTSTGGRETQYF	-	TRBV27
CSSSLGYTDTQYF	-	TRBV7-9
CASSPNPQGAGTEAFF	-	TRBV27
CASSRLTGVFYNEQFF	-	TRBV7-9
CASSVGVGAGINEQYF	few	TRBV9
CASSLDRRGYNEQFF	-	TRBV7-8
CASSPTGGRNTEAFF	-	TRBV7-2
CASSQDRGSRNEQFF	once	TRBV4-3
CASHRGGSYEQYF	-	TRBV28
CASSLPRLADYNEQFF	-	TRBV7-9
CASSGEGTRSETQYF	-	TRBV9
CASKSFSQKGRNEQFF	-	TRBV19
CASSRTEAGETQYF	-	TRBV5-8
CASSLDRTGSGGYTF	once	TRBV5-8
CASSASPTNEKLFF	-	TRBV5-4
CASSLSRGGNYGYTF	-	TRBV27
CASSYSYKGREAFF	-	TRBV6-6
CAISILLAGGQGTGELFF	-	TRBV10-3
CASSSGKSNEKLFF	-	TRBV6-1
CAWKGQDPSYEQYF	-	TRBV30
CAWSVGARGRRNTEAFF	-	TRBV30
CASKRTGRPGEKLFF	once	TRBV7-8
CASSLIAGAAYNEQFF	-	TRBV11-3
CASSQDSFSGTKNIQYF	-	TRBV14
CASSPIQGSSGANVLTF	-	TRBV5-1
CASSRTGAKEQFF	once	TRBV5-6
CASSQVGASGRAHNEQFF	-	TRBV4-2
CASSPLAYEQFF	-	TRBV7-9
CASSFSSGKSYNEQFF	few	TRBV11-3